The 21 T cell receptor beta chains presented below share a single source sample, sequenced in a study of metastatic and nonmetastatic thyroid tumors. No patient had received any treatment before thyroid surgery. TCRdb redid the clone calls on the PCR reads using MiXCR. The data show some 15,000 clones, roughly a quarter seen once. Material: blood. The receptor source for this set is a female donor with papillary thyroid cancer or a benign thyroid nodule (not recorded which). Some clones in this sample may be carry-over from other donors' samples.

V and J are TRBV5-1 and TRBJ2-1, with TRBD1 as a possible D gene (6 bases). This CDR3 region has 17 residues. Germline V CDR1 and CDR2: SGHRS, YFSETQ. V gave up 4 bases and J gave up 1 base, with 18 bases separating them. The CDR3 here is CASSQPQGLGSYNEQFF. CDR3 nucleotide sequence: TGCGCCAGCAGCCAGCCGCAGGGGCTTGGATCCTACAATGAGCAGTTCTTC. The variable domain in full, completed from reference TRBV5-1 and TRBJ2-1, reads KAGVTQTPRYLIKTRGQQVTLSCSPISGHRSVSWYQQTPGQGLQFLFEYFSETQRNKGNFPGRFSGRQFSNSRSEMNVSTLELGDSALYLCASSQPQGLGSYNEQFFGPGTRLTVL.

The rearrangement joins TRBV28 to TRBJ1-1; possibly TRBD1 for D (5 bases). Trimming cost V 2 bases and J 4 bases, with 14 bases left between them. Germline V gene lookup returns CDR1 MDHEN and CDR2 SYDVKM. The CDR3 extends over 15 amino acids. CDR3 in DNA: TGTGCCAGCAGTTTAGTGTCTCCAAGGGGCACTGAAGCTTTCTTT. Its protein is CASSLVSPRGTEAFF.

The chain uses TRBV20-1 and TRBJ1-2, with TRBD1 as a possible D gene (6 bases). The germline CDR1 and CDR2 sequences are DFQATT and SNEGSKA (reference sequence). The CDR3 has 15 residues. V was trimmed by 5 bases and J by 3 bases, leaving 19 bases between them. The CDR3 DNA reads TGCAGTGCTTCACGGTTACAGGGTGGAGACTATGGCTACACCTTC. Its protein is CSASRLQGGDYGYTF.

This clone is medium-sized in the sample. This CDR3 reads CASSSRLDEQYF. DNA of the CDR3: TGTGCCAGCAGTTCCCGACTGGACGAGCAGTACTTC. The chain combines TRBV2 with TRBJ2-7; D gene unclear. Between the trimmed V and J ends, which lost 5 bases and 5 bases, there was a span of 10 bases. This CDR3 contains 12 residues. Germline-derived CDR1 and CDR2 are SNHLY and FYNNEI.

This clone is termed medium-sized. The same CDR3 is also encoded by other DNA sequences in this sample. This chain uses TRBV28 with TRBJ1-2; D uncertain. V was pared by 4 bases and J by 5 bases, with 14 bases between. This CDR3 spans 14 amino acids. Germline CDR1 is MDHEN and CDR2 is SYDVKM. The CDR3 loop is CASSSFIGAYGYTF. As DNA, the CDR3 is TGTGCCAGCAGTTCTTTTATCGGCGCATATGGCTACACCTTC.

This clone ranks as medium-sized. The rearrangement joins TRBV6-2 or TRBV6-3 to TRBJ2-1; TRBD2 aligns across 11 bases. CDR1 and CDR2 (germline): MNHEY, SVGEGT. With 10 bases clipped from V and 6 bases from J, the junction kept 5 bases outside the gene matches. This CDR3 is built from 13 residues. The CDR3 DNA reads TGTGCCACCGGGACTAGCGGTCCCAATGAGCAGTTCTTC. This translates into CATGTSGPNEQFF.

By frequency in the sample, this clone is medium-sized (0.01 to 0.1%). V gene TRBV20-1 combines with J gene TRBJ2-7; 9 positions match TRBD1. This CDR3 contains 16 residues. The germline V gene encodes CDR1 DFQATT and CDR2 SNEGSKA (reference sequence). After removal of 3 bases from V and 1 base from J, the junction contained 10 bases not matched to a gene. The CDR3 reads CSASLPFGQGSYEQYF. DNA for the CDR3: TGCAGTGCTAGCCTTCCGTTTGGACAGGGGTCCTACGAGCAGTACTTC.

Judged by abundance, this clone is medium-sized. The chain uses TRBV27 and TRBJ2-5, with D perhaps matching TRBD1 or TRBD2 (6 bases each). This CDR3 comprises 13 residues. Germline assignment: CDR1 MNHEY and CDR2 SMNVEV (reference sequence). The V end lost 5 bases, the J end lost 5 bases, and 12 bases lay between the germline ends. The chain's CDR3 is CASSGGGGETQYF. CDR3 nucleotide sequence: TGTGCCAGCAGTGGAGGGGGTGGGGAGACCCAGTACTTC.

This clone is labeled medium-sized. The chain has TRBV27 and TRBJ1-2; D is ambiguous. The V and J ends lost 3 bases and 8 bases respectively, with 13 bases between them. In germline, CDR1 is MNHEY, CDR2 SMNVEV (reference sequence). The length of the CDR3 is 13 residues. This CDR3 is CASSFSGERGYTF. CDR3 nucleotides: TGTGCCAGCAGTTTTAGCGGGGAGCGGGGCTACACCTTC.

V gene TRBV20-1 combines with J gene TRBJ2-3; tentative D call: TRBD2 (5 bases). The CDR3 has 15 amino acids. The germline gives CDR1 DFQATT, CDR2 SNEGSKA (reference sequence). The V end was cut by 1 base, the J end by 1 base, with 12 bases between. CDR3 sequence: CSARAIGLRTDTQYF. CDR3 nucleotide sequence: TGCAGTGCTAGAGCAATCGGACTGCGCACAGATACGCAGTATTTT.

The sample holds many counts of this clone. The V call is TRBV7-9, the J call TRBJ2-5; D uncertain. Trimming pared 5 bases from V and 5 bases from J, leaving 15 bases between. The CDR3 loop spans 14 amino acids. CDR1 is SEHNR, CDR2 FQNEAQ, per germline (reference sequence). CDR3 in amino acids: CASSLHGSGETQYF. CDR3 nucleotide sequence: TGTGCCAGCAGCCTACACGGTTCGGGTGAGACCCAGTACTTC.

This clone occurred a few times. J is TRBJ2-3 and V is TRBV6-5; 10 bases align to TRBD2. V gave up 7 bases and J gave up 5 bases; unmatched junction bases: 18. In germline, CDR1 is MNHEY, CDR2 SVGAGI. The CDR3 is made up of 18 amino acids. The CDR3, as DNA: TGTGCCAGCACTAAGGGCCAGCGGGAGGGCCAGGGTATAGATACGCAGTATTTT. Its protein is CASTKGQREGQGIDTQYF.

The V gene is TRBV5-1, the J gene TRBJ2-3; 15 bases fit TRBD2. In germline, CDR1 is SGHRS, CDR2 YFSETQ. The CDR3 extends over 18 amino acids. With V trimmed by 4 bases and J by 5 bases, 11 bases remained unmatched. CDR3 sequence: CASSHGLAGGPGGDTQYF. Here the CDR3 DNA reads TGCGCCAGCAGCCACGGACTAGCGGGAGGGCCAGGGGGAGATACGCAGTATTTT.

With respect to this clone: Germline is not matched at one junction end, which may reflect a read error. V is TRBV5-1 and J is TRBJ2-3; D not resolved. The CDR3 totals 14 residues. Germline V gene data show CDR1 as SGHRS and CDR2 as YFSETQ. The CDR3 region is CSSSLSSSTYTQYF. The DNA for the CDR3 is TGCTCCAGCAGCTTGTCCAGCAGCACATATACGCAGTATTTT.

This clone appeared many times. The chain recombines TRBV6-1 with TRBJ2-5, with 7 bases matching TRBD2. Germline trimming cut 7 bases from V and 1 base from J; bases unmatched to any gene: 6. This CDR3 is built from 14 residues. CDR1 and CDR2 (germline): MNHNS, SASEGT. The CDR3 DNA reads TGTGCCAGCAAAGTAGCTAGCGGCCAAGAGACCCAGTACTTC. It translates to CASKVASGQETQYF.

This clone was counted a few times. The chain combines TRBV6-2 or TRBV6-3 with TRBJ2-5; D is tentatively TRBD1 or TRBD2 (5 bases each). The germline CDR1 and CDR2 sequences are MNHEY and SVGEGT. V lost 7 bases and J lost 3, with 18 bases in between. The CDR3 has 15 amino acids. CDR3 bases: TGTGCCAGCACATTTATTGGGGGAGTCAAAGAGACCCAGTACTTC. It is translated as CASTFIGGVKETQYF.

This clone was found a few times. V usage is TRBV27 and J usage is TRBJ1-1; possible D gene TRBD1, 5 bases. V lost 6 bases and J lost 3, with 11 bases in between. The germline V gene encodes CDR1 MNHEY and CDR2 SMNVEV (reference sequence). The CDR3 is 13 residues long. The CDR3, as DNA: TGTGCCAGCAGGGGGGGGGGAGACACTGAAGCTTTCTTT. It is translated as CASRGGGDTEAFF.

The table lists this clone with a few counts. This chain joins TRBV6-1 and TRBJ2-3; TRBD2 agrees at 9 bases. The V and J ends lost 2 bases and 5 bases, in that order; junction bases with no gene match: 11. From germline, CDR1 is MNHNS and CDR2 SASEGT. The CDR3 is made up of 17 amino acids. The CDR3 region is CASSESPLAGREDTQYF. The CDR3 nucleotides are TGTGCCAGCAGTGAATCCCCGCTAGCGGGGAGGGAAGATACGCAGTATTTT.

V gene TRBV28 combines with J gene TRBJ2-7, with D possibly being TRBD2 (5 bases). The germline gives CDR1 MDHEN, CDR2 SYDVKM. The ends were cut back, 5 bases at V and 6 bases at J, with 11 bases in the middle. CDR3 size: 12 residues. The CDR3 coding sequence is TGTGCCAGCAGTCCCGACTATGGCGAGCAGTACTTC. It codes for CASSPDYGEQYF.

This clone ranks as medium-sized. The rearrangement uses TRBV27 and TRBJ1-2; tentatively, D is TRBD1 (5 bases). V was trimmed by 2 bases and J by 6 bases, leaving 10 bases between them. Germline V lookup: CDR1 MNHEY, CDR2 SMNVEV (reference sequence). The length of the CDR3 is 13 residues. CDR3 in DNA: TGTGCCAGCAGTTTAAGGGGCAGTGATGGCTACACCTTC. As protein: CASSLRGSDGYTF.

The V and J genes are TRBV4-1 and TRBJ2-5; possible D gene TRBD1, 7 bases. From germline, CDR1 is MGHRA and CDR2 YSYEKL. Trimming removed 3 bases at V and 4 bases at J, with 15 bases between. CDR3 length: 15 residues. CDR3 residues: CASSQDAGGLETQYF. The CDR3 DNA sequence: TGCGCCAGCAGCCAGGACGCAGGGGGGTTAGAGACCCAGTACTTC.